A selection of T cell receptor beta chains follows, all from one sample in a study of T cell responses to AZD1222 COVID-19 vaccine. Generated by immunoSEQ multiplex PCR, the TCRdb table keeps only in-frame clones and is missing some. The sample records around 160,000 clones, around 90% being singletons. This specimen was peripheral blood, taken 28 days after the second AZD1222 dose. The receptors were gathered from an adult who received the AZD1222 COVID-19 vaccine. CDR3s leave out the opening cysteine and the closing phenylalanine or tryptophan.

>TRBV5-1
ASSLTGGSGTDTQY
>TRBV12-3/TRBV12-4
ASSSPSYHEQY
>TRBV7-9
ASSLWLTSEWNNEQF
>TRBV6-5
ASSYGLDSEAF
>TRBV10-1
ASSGQGPF
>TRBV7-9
ASSLARQGASDGYT
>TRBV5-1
ASSLIQGSTGELF
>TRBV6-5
ASSFSGEPQH
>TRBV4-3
ASSQRTGFGYT
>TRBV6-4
ASSKESSYNEQF
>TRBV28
ASSLGGHSNQPQH
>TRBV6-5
ASSYLDTIY
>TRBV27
ASSMGGTEAF
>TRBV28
ASERFRLAGANEQF
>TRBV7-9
ASSPGSLNYGYT
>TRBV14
ASSQVRGQTYEQY
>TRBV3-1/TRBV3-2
ASSPDRLNTEAF
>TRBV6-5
ASSSSRGYSNQPQH
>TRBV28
ASSLDRVGTEAF
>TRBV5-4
ASSLGGTGNNSPLH
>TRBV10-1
ASSESKQRGGLGSSTDTQY
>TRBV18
ASSPPERGVYGYT
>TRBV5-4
AAGGVNYGYT
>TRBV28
ASSFPGQGAGGLTNEKLF
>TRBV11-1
ASSLGAGVWSDTQY
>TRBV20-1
SASLQAYGYT
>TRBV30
AWTLGTEAF
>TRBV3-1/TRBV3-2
ATARGDSVY
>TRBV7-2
ASSPTSYEQY
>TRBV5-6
ASSHPLTGGYGYT
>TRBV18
ASSLERGSSGNTIY
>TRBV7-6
ASSLSRQFQETQY
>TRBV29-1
SVPTADEQY
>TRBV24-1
ATSAREGAYGYT
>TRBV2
ASSLDPNSPLH
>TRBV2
ASSKYQNVELSYEQY
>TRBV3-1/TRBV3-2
ASSRGGGPYNEQF
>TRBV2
ASSGVDRATEAF
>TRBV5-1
ASRSSYEQY
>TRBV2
ASSGGSPGQGRSPLH
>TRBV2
ASSWGTPNTEAF